These T cell receptor beta chains were read from a single sample in a study of CD8 T cells in ankylosing spondylitis. A single record per CDR3 protein comes from TCRdb applying MiXCR to the 5' RACE reads. The profile shows roughly 240,000 distinct CDR3 sequences, roughly a third of them singletons. Sequenced input: blood, either unsorted or a sorted T cell fraction (not recorded which). These receptors came from a male donor with ankylosing spondylitis or in good health (not recorded which). Each CDR3 is given with its conserved first and last residue. A D gene is named only where the DNA matches it firmly. Only some rows state a clone size, as once, few, many or a class for expanded clones.

cdr3_aa cdr3_nt d_call v_call clone_size j_call
CASSLWGRNTDTQYF TGTGCCAGCAGTTTATGGGGTAGGAACACAGATACGCAGTATTTT . TRBV12-3/TRBV12-4 few TRBJ2-3
CASSPTTGKEEKLFF TGTGCCAGCAGTCCCACGACAGGGAAGGAAGAAAAACTGTTTTTT TRBD1 TRBV12-3/TRBV12-4 . TRBJ1-4
CASSQDSGGVITDTQYF TGTGCCTCCTCCCAAGATTCGGGGGGGGTCATCACAGATACGCAGTATTTT TRBD2 TRBV3-1 once TRBJ2-3
CSVLSGLRYEQYF TGCAGCGTTCTCTCGGGGTTGCGCTACGAGCAGTACTTC . TRBV29-1 few TRBJ2-7
CASSFRGNNEQYF TGTGCCAGCAGTTTCAGAGGGAACAACGAGCAGTACTTC . TRBV12-3/TRBV12-4 few TRBJ2-7
CASRAGGAYNEQFF TGTGCCAGCAGGGCGGGGGGTGCCTACAATGAGCAGTTCTTC TRBD2 TRBV5-6 few TRBJ2-1
CSAGGGAETQYF TGCAGTGCCGGCGGGGGGGCCGAGACCCAGTACTTC TRBD2 TRBV20-1 few TRBJ2-5
CSAPRDEGTDTQYF TGCAGTGCCCCCCGGGACGAGGGGACAGATACGCAGTATTTT . TRBV20-1 . TRBJ2-3
CAWDQGYGYTF TGTGCCTGGGATCAGGGTTATGGCTACACCTTC . TRBV30 once TRBJ1-2
CSATLTGTDNSPLHF TGCAGTGCGACGCTGACCGGGACAGATAATTCACCCCTCCACTTT TRBD1 TRBV20-1 . TRBJ1-6
CSALDRYSGNTIYF TGCAGTGCCCTTGACCGCTACTCTGGAAACACCATATATTTT . TRBV20-1 . TRBJ1-3
CASSPQQARAETQYF TGTGCCAGCAGTCCGCAGCAGGCTAGGGCCGAGACCCAGTACTTC . TRBV12-3/TRBV12-4 . TRBJ2-5
CASSLQGNHYEQYF TGCGCCAGCAGCTTGCAGGGGAACCACTACGAGCAGTACTTC . TRBV5-1 . TRBJ2-7
CASSSRVYTDTQYF TGTGCCAGCAGCTCCCGGGTTTACACAGATACGCAGTATTTT . TRBV5-5 . TRBJ2-3
CASSWGQGTEAFF TGTGCCAGCAGCTGGGGACAGGGAACTGAAGCTTTCTTT TRBD1 TRBV7-9 few TRBJ1-1
CSVAVGYEQYF TGCAGCGTTGCGGTAGGCTACGAGCAGTACTTC . TRBV29-1 . TRBJ2-7
CASSFARRGKETQYF TGTGCCAGCAGCTTCGCACGGCGAGGGAAAGAGACCCAGTACTTC . TRBV5-6 many TRBJ2-5
CASSAGWPEAFF TGTGCCAGCAGCGCAGGGTGGCCTGAAGCTTTCTTT . TRBV6-1 few TRBJ1-1
CASSTGQMNTEAFF TGTGCCAGTAGTACGGGACAAATGAACACTGAAGCTTTCTTT . TRBV19 . TRBJ1-1
CASSYSRDRGPSYNEQFF TGTGCCAGCAGTTACTCGAGGGATCGGGGGCCGTCTTACAATGAGCAGTTCTTC . TRBV6-5 . TRBJ2-1
CSARDRTLAGQLADTQYF TGCAGTGCTAGAGATCGAACACTAGCCGGACAACTCGCAGATACGCAGTATTTT . TRBV20-1 few TRBJ2-3
CASRADRGSYEQYF TGTGCCAGCAGGGCTGACAGGGGGTCCTACGAGCAGTACTTC TRBD1 TRBV6-1 few TRBJ2-7
CASSLSGQKYNEQFF TGTGCCAGCAGCTTATCGGGACAAAAATACAATGAGCAGTTCTTC . TRBV7-2 few TRBJ2-1
CASSTIGDRPYGYTF TGTGCCAGCAGCACAATCGGCGACAGGCCCTATGGCTACACCTTC . TRBV7-9 . TRBJ1-2
CASRRGTAYGATDTQYF TGTGCCAGCAGGCGTGGGACAGCCTACGGGGCAACAGATACGCAGTATTTT TRBD1 TRBV12-3/TRBV12-4 . TRBJ2-3
CASSVALAAQETQYF TGTGCCAGCAGCGTTGCACTAGCGGCACAAGAGACCCAGTACTTC TRBD2 TRBV9 . TRBJ2-5
CASRRTGGLDKSPLHF TGTGCCAGCAGGCGTACAGGGGGCCTCGATAAGTCACCCCTCCACTTT TRBD1 TRBV12-3/TRBV12-4 . TRBJ1-6
CASSLAGFGGELFF TGTGCCAGCAGCTTAGCAGGCTTCGGTGGGGAGCTGTTTTTT . TRBV7-6 few TRBJ2-2